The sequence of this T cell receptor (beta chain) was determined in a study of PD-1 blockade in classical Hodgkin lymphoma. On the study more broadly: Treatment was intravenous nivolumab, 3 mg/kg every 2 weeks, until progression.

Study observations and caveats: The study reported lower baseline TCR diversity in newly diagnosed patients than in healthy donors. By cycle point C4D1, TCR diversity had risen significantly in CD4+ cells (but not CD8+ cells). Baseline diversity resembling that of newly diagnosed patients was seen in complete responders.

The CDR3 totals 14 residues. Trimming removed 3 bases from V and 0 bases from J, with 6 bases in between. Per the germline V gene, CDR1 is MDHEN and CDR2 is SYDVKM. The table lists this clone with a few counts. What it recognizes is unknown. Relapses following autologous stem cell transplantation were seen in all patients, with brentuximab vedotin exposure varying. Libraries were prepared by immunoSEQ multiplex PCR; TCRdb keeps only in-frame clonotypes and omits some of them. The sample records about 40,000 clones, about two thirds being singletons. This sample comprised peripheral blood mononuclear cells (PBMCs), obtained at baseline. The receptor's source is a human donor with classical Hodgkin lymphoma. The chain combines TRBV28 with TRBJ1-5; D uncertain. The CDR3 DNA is TGTGCCAGCAGTTTGGTAAATAGCAATCAGCCCCAGCATTTT. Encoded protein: CASSLVNSNQPQHF.